These T cell receptor beta chains were read from a single sample in a study of blood T cell repertoires in COVID-19. The method was immunoSEQ multiplex PCR; TCRdb's version includes in-frame clones alone and lacks a portion of them. The sample yields 200,000 to 300,000 clones, 82% seen once. The sequencing input was peripheral blood. The receptor source for this set is a woman aged 80 or older with acute or convalescent COVID-19. Each CDR3 is given with its conserved first and last residue. The D gene is left open where the match is weak. Where a row states a size, it is once, few, many or the class of an expanded clone; other rows omit it.

CDR3 length	D gene	clone size	V gene	J gene	CDR3 protein	CDR3 DNA
14	NA	NA	TRBV4-1	TRBJ1-2	CASSQDERVHGYTF	TGCGCCAGCAGCCAAGACGAGAGGGTCCATGGCTACACCTTC
15	TRBD2	NA	TRBV28	TRBJ2-6	CASSLGGAGANVLTF	TGTGCCAGCAGTTTAGGGGGGGCTGGGGCCAACGTCCTGACTTTC
15	NA	once	TRBV2	TRBJ1-4	CASSGGGASEEKLFF	TGTGCCAGCAGTGGGGGAGGAGCCTCGGAGGAAAAACTGTTTTTT
15	NA	NA	TRBV7-2	TRBJ2-1	CASSLAGAGYNEQFF	TGTGCCAGCAGCTTAGCTGGGGCAGGCTACAATGAGCAGTTCTTC
16	TRBD2	NA	TRBV7-2	TRBJ2-1	CASSLGSGSTYNEQFF	TGTGCCAGCAGCTTAGGTAGCGGGAGTACATACAATGAGCAGTTCTTC
15	TRBD2	NA	TRBV19	TRBJ2-1	CASSIGQAGVNEQFF	TGTGCCAGTAGTATAGGTCAAGCGGGAGTCAATGAGCAGTTCTTC
14	TRBD2	NA	TRBV27	TRBJ2-5	CASARGGYQETQYF	TGTGCCAGCGCACGGGGGGGGTACCAAGAGACCCAGTACTTC
13	NA	NA	TRBV4-3	TRBJ2-7	CASSQAQGYEQYF	TGCGCCAGCAGCCAAGCACAGGGCTACGAGCAGTACTTC
15	TRBD1	NA	TRBV7-7	TRBJ2-7	CASSLGQGSSYEQYF	TGTGCCAGCAGCTTGGGACAGGGGAGCTCCTACGAGCAGTACTTC
12	NA	NA	TRBV7-9	TRBJ1-1	CASSQQGIEAFF	TGTGCCAGCAGCCAACAGGGTATTGAAGCTTTCTTT
16	NA	once	TRBV4-1	TRBJ1-1	CASSQGAARQNTEAFF	TGCGCCAGCAGCCAAGGCGCTGCGCGGCAGAACACTGAAGCTTTCTTT
17	TRBD1	NA	TRBV6-2/TRBV6-3	TRBJ1-1	CASSYPDRGRLNTEAFF	TGTGCCAGCAGTTACCCGGACAGGGGGCGGTTGAACACTGAAGCTTTCTTT
15	NA	NA	TRBV19	TRBJ1-5	CASSITAGSNQPQHF	TGTGCCAGTAGTATAACGGCAGGGAGCAATCAGCCCCAGCATTTT
15	NA	once	TRBV7-9	TRBJ2-1	CASSLTGQTYNEQFF	TGTGCCAGCAGCTTGACTGGCCAGACGTACAATGAGCAGTTCTTC
16	TRBD2	few	TRBV6-2/TRBV6-3	TRBJ2-5	CASSSHLSGAEETQYF	TGTGCCAGCAGTTCTCACCTTAGCGGGGCCGAAGAGACCCAGTACTTC
14	TRBD1	NA	TRBV7-8	TRBJ1-1	CASSFQRQGTEAFF	TGTGCCAGCAGCTTTCAAAGACAGGGCACTGAAGCTTTCTTT
15	TRBD2	NA	TRBV3-1/TRBV3-2	TRBJ2-3	CASSPSGVKTDTQYF	TGTGCCAGCAGCCCTAGCGGGGTGAAGACAGATACGCAGTATTTT
13	TRBD1	few	TRBV18	TRBJ1-1	CASSTDRDGGAFF	TGTGCCAGCTCAACGGACAGGGACGGTGGAGCTTTCTTT
15	TRBD1	NA	TRBV30	TRBJ2-3	CAWNRDRGPTDTQYF	TGTGCCTGGAACCGGGACAGGGGGCCCACAGATACGCAGTATTTT
15	TRBD1	NA	TRBV7-2	TRBJ1-6	CASRPGTGLNSPLHF	TGTGCCAGCCGCCCCGGGACAGGCCTTAATTCACCCCTCCACTTT
15	TRBD1	NA	TRBV4-3	TRBJ1-2	CASSQAAGTGYGYTF	TGCGCCAGCAGCCAAGCCGCCGGGACAGGCTATGGCTACACCTTC
14	NA	NA	TRBV29-1	TRBJ1-3	CSVRRRDSENTIYF	TGCAGCGTTCGACGCCGGGACTCAGAAAACACCATATATTTT
13	NA	once	TRBV7-8	TRBJ2-7	CASSHSRTYEQYF	TGTGCCAGCAGCCACAGCCGAACCTACGAGCAGTACTTC
15	NA	NA	TRBV14	TRBJ2-3	CASSEIWESTDTQYF	TGTGCCAGCAGCGAAATTTGGGAGAGCACAGATACGCAGTATTTT
13	NA	NA	TRBV6-6	TRBJ1-2	CASSPDRSGGYTF	TGTGCCAGCAGCCCCGACAGGTCGGGAGGGTACACCTTC
13	TRBD1	NA	TRBV7-8	TRBJ2-7	CASSLSTGGEQYF	TGTGCCAGCAGCTTATCTACAGGGGGCGAGCAGTACTTC
19	TRBD2	NA	TRBV11-2	TRBJ2-6	CASRTSGFSRGTGANVLTF	TGTGCCAGCAGAACTAGTGGGTTTTCGCGGGGGACCGGGGCCAACGTCCTGACTTTC
14	NA	few	TRBV21-1	TRBJ1-2	CASSKSQVNYGYTF	TGTGCCAGCAGCAAGTCTCAGGTTAACTATGGCTACACCTTC
15	NA	NA	TRBV18	TRBJ1-3	CASSSDRSSGNTIYF	TGTGCCAGCTCTTCGGACAGATCTTCTGGAAACACCATATATTTT
15	TRBD2	once	TRBV25-1	TRBJ2-1	CASSEASGGNNEQFF	TGTGCCAGCAGTGAAGCCAGCGGGGGTAACAATGAGCAGTTCTTC
14	NA	NA	TRBV7-9	TRBJ1-6	CASSLGGGNSPLHF	TGTGCCAGCAGCTTAGGGGGCGGTAATTCACCCCTCCACTTT
14	TRBD1	many	TRBV18	TRBJ2-7	CASSLGQDAYEQYF	TGTGCCAGCTCACTAGGACAGGATGCCTACGAGCAGTACTTC
15	TRBD1	NA	TRBV29-1	TRBJ1-4	CSVVGQGALSEKLFF	TGCAGCGTTGTTGGACAGGGGGCCCTTAGTGAAAAACTGTTTTTT
15	TRBD1	NA	TRBV2	TRBJ1-6	CASSGQGDAYSPLHF	TGTGCCAGCAGTGGACAGGGAGACGCTTATTCACCCCTCCACTTT
13	NA	NA	TRBV11-3	TRBJ1-1	CASSLKEGDPAFF	TGTGCCAGCAGCTTAAAGGAGGGCGACCCAGCTTTCTTT
13	TRBD1	NA	TRBV7-2	TRBJ1-1	CASSWDRETEAFF	TGTGCCAGCAGCTGGGACAGGGAGACTGAAGCTTTCTTT
14	NA	few	TRBV5-5	TRBJ1-5	CASSPEDQGQPQHF	TGTGCCAGCAGCCCTGAGGACCAGGGTCAGCCCCAGCATTTT
13	NA	NA	TRBV7-8	TRBJ2-7	CASSRGLLYEQYF	TGTGCCAGCAGCCGGGGACTGCTCTACGAGCAGTACTTC
16	TRBD2	NA	TRBV9	TRBJ2-2	CASSPLAGGTTGELFF	TGTGCCAGCAGCCCCCTAGCGGGGGGAACCACCGGGGAGCTGTTTTTT
18	TRBD1	NA	TRBV9	TRBJ1-5	CASSDITGAPGSNQPQHF	TGTGCCAGCAGCGATATAACAGGGGCCCCCGGGAGCAATCAGCCCCAGCATTTT